The 26 T cell receptor beta chains reported below all come from one sample, sequenced in a study of EBV T-cell therapy then PD-1 blockade in nasopharyngeal carcinoma. As to treatment: AdE1-LMPpoly-expanded autologous EBV-specific T-cell therapy followed by anti-PD-1 nivolumab. Antigen specificity for these receptors is unknown. Only in-frame clones appear in the TCRdb table, and some are missing; sequencing was by immunoSEQ multiplex PCR. This table has some 17,000 clones, approximately 83% appearing once. The input for sequencing was CD8+ T cells from blood, taken at day 0 from a patient whose treatment included autologous EBV-specific T cells and nivolumab. The receptors derive from a middle-aged man with nasopharyngeal carcinoma.

The rearrangement uses TRBV5-6 and TRBJ2-1; D ambiguous. In germline, CDR1 is SGHDT, CDR2 YYEEEE. Trimming shortened V by 1 base and J by 7 bases, and 6 bases separated the two germline ends. This CDR3 has 12 amino acids. The CDR3 region is CASSLPGNEQFF. As DNA, the CDR3 is TGTGCCAGCAGCTTGCCCGGGAATGAGCAGTTCTTC.

This sequence joins TRBV7-3 and TRBJ2-7; tentative D call: TRBD1 (6 bases). V lost 5 bases and J lost 4, with 15 bases in between. This CDR3 comprises 14 residues. Germline V gives CDR1 SGHTA, CDR2 FQGTGA. CDR3 nucleotide sequence: TGTGCCAGCAGCCCTGAGGGACACCATTACGAGCAGTACTTC. Its protein is CASSPEGHHYEQYF.

The chain combines TRBV10-3 with TRBJ2-3, with 7 positions matching TRBD2. Germline V gives CDR1 ENHRY, CDR2 SYGVKD. V lost 8 bases, J lost 0 bases, and 5 bases stayed unmatched. The CDR3 totals 14 residues. CDR3 in DNA: TGTGCCATCGGCGCAGCGGGGAGCACAGATACGCAGTATTTT. The encoded protein is CAIGAAGSTDTQYF.

The chain couples TRBV2 to TRBJ1-2; D is perhaps TRBD1 (6 bases). The germline V gene encodes CDR1 SNHLY and CDR2 FYNNEI. The length of the CDR3 is 14 residues. The V end lost 1 base, the J end lost 4 bases, and 10 bases lay between the germline ends. The CDR3 DNA follows: TGTGCCAGCAGTGAAGACAGGGCAGTCTATGGCTACACCTTC. Encoded protein: CASSEDRAVYGYTF.

The chain employs TRBV13 and TRBJ2-1; the D gene is possibly TRBD1 (5 bases). The CDR3 has 13 amino acids. The ends were cut back, 10 bases at V and 1 base at J, with 11 bases in the middle. Per the germline V gene, CDR1 is PRHDT and CDR2 is FYEKMQ (reference sequence). In nucleotides, the CDR3 is TGTGCCACCGAAAGGGGATCCTACAATGAGCAGTTCTTC. Translation gives CATERGSYNEQFF.

The V gene is TRBV4-3, the J gene TRBJ2-7, with 9 bases identical to TRBD1. Trimming cost V 0 bases and J 5 bases; bases outside gene matches: 8. Germline CDR1 reads LGHNA; CDR2 reads YSLEER. The CDR3 length is 16 residues. CDR3 region: CASSQDLGTGSHEQYF. CDR3 nucleotides: TGCGCCAGCAGCCAAGATTTGGGGACAGGGTCCCACGAGCAGTACTTC.

This sequence joins TRBV7-9 and TRBJ2-1, with D uncertain. Germline V gene data show CDR1 as SEHNR and CDR2 as FQNEAQ (reference sequence). Trimming removed 4 bases at V and 5 bases at J, with 9 bases between. CDR3 length: 13 amino acids. CDR3 protein: CASSSKDDNEQFF. The CDR3, as DNA: TGTGCCAGCAGCTCGAAAGATGACAATGAGCAGTTCTTC.

The chain links TRBV25-1 to TRBJ1-2; no clear D. Trimming removed 1 base at V and 5 bases at J, with 11 bases between. The CDR3 loop spans 14 amino acids. Germline V lookup: CDR1 MGHDK, CDR2 SYGVNS. CDR3 region: CASSESPHRYGYTF. As DNA, the CDR3 is TGTGCCAGCAGTGAATCGCCTCACCGTTATGGCTACACCTTC.

The chain employs TRBV4-3 and TRBJ2-5; D is perhaps TRBD1 (6 bases). The CDR3 spans 16 residues. Germline V gene lookup returns CDR1 LGHNA and CDR2 YSLEER. Trimming took 0 bases from V and 4 from J, leaving 15 bases between them. CDR3 residues: CASSQDIGSGVETQYF. The CDR3 nucleotides are TGCGCCAGCAGCCAAGATATTGGGTCAGGGGTAGAGACCCAGTACTTC.

Concerning this clone itself: The sample holds other DNA sequences that translate to the same CDR3. The CDR3 here is CSVGGQSYEQYF. The CDR3 coding sequence is TGCAGCGTTGGTGGGCAATCCTACGAGCAGTACTTC. The chain recombines TRBV29-1 with TRBJ2-7; D ambiguous. This CDR3 comprises 12 residues. The V and J ends lost 4 bases and 1 base respectively, with 8 bases between them. Germline CDR1 reads SQVTM; CDR2 reads ANQGSEA.

This rearrangement joins TRBV12-3 or TRBV12-4 to TRBJ1-1; no definite D call. V lost 6 bases to trimming and J lost 7 bases, with 15 bases between them. There are 13 residues in the CDR3. CDR3 amino acids: CASSFRVTFEAFF. In DNA, the CDR3 is TGTGCCAGCAGCTTTAGGGTTACCTTTGAAGCTTTCTTT.

The chain employs TRBV4-1 and TRBJ1-5; D remains unclear. Between the trimmed V and J ends, which lost 0 bases and 9 bases, there was a span of 18 bases. The germline gives CDR1 MGHRA, CDR2 YSYEKL. The CDR3 is 16 amino acids. The CDR3 loop reads CASSQESVAPMRPQHF. The CDR3 nucleotides are TGCGCCAGCAGCCAAGAGTCCGTGGCCCCTATGCGGCCCCAGCATTTT.

J is TRBJ1-1 and V is TRBV4-3, with 8 bases fitting TRBD1. V was clipped by 0 bases and J by 4 bases; unmatched bases: 7. The CDR3 sequence is 16 residues long. CDR1 and CDR2 (germline): LGHNA, YSLEER. The CDR3 nucleotides read TGCGCCAGCAGCCAAGAGGGACAGGCGTGGAGCACTGAAGCTTTCTTT. The encoded protein is CASSQEGQAWSTEAFF.

This chain connects TRBV7-9 to TRBJ1-6; 7 nucleotides agree with TRBD1. CDR1 and CDR2 from the germline V gene are SEHNR and FQNEAQ (reference sequence). The CDR3 contains 15 residues. J lost 10 bases, V lost 4 bases, and 10 bases had no gene match. CDR3 nucleotide sequence: TGTGCCAGCAGCTCCTCCACAGGGGCAGGCTCACCCCTCCACTTT. This sequence encodes CASSSSTGAGSPLHF.

This sequence joins TRBV7-7 and TRBJ2-7; 8 nucleotides agree with TRBD2. With 5 bases clipped from V and 1 base from J, the junction kept 7 bases outside the gene matches. The germline V gene encodes CDR1 SSHAT and CDR2 FNYEAQ (reference sequence). The CDR3 has 15 residues. CDR3 protein: CASSPRGTRSYEQYF. In DNA form, the CDR3 reads TGTGCCAGCAGCCCGAGGGGGACTAGGTCCTACGAGCAGTACTTC.

The V and J genes are TRBV6-4 and TRBJ2-6; possible D gene TRBD1, 5 bases. CDR1 and CDR2 from the germline V gene are MRHNA and SNTAGT. Deletions cut 3 bases from V and 0 bases from J, with 9 bases between. The CDR3 extends over 16 amino acids. CDR3 in amino acids: CASSEDSRSGANVLTF. CDR3 coding DNA: TGTGCCAGCAGTGAAGACAGCCGCTCTGGGGCCAACGTCCTGACTTTC.

This chain uses TRBV11-1 with TRBJ1-5; the D is unclear. The CDR3 covers 12 residues. Germline V gives CDR1 SGHAT, CDR2 FQDESV (reference sequence). Trimming removed 5 bases from V and 6 bases from J, with 8 bases in between. The CDR3: CASSQNGQPQHF. The CDR3 DNA follows: TGTGCCAGCAGCCAAAACGGTCAGCCCCAGCATTTT.

The V call is TRBV2, the J call TRBJ2-7, with D tentatively TRBD1 or TRBD2 (5 bases each). Germline loops: CDR1 SNHLY, CDR2 FYNNEI. The CDR3 runs to 16 residues. Trimming took off 7 bases at V and 0 bases at J, with 19 bases between the two ends. CDR3 DNA sequence: TGTGCCAGCACTGATTTAGCTCGGGGCTCCTCCTACGAGCAGTACTTC. It translates to CASTDLARGSSYEQYF.

This sequence joins TRBV29-1 and TRBJ1-2, with 7 bases lining up with TRBD1. This CDR3 contains 12 residues. Germline V gene lookup returns CDR1 SQVTM and CDR2 ANQGSEA. V was pared by 7 bases and J by 2 bases, with 4 bases of the junction left unmatched. CDR3 region: CSAPRGNYGYTF. The CDR3 DNA reads as TGCAGCGCCCCCAGGGGGAACTATGGCTACACCTTC.

This chain joins TRBV5-4 and TRBJ2-3; 11 bases align to TRBD2. The V and J ends lost 0 bases and 6 bases, in that order; junction bases with no gene match: 3. The length of the CDR3 is 15 residues. Germline CDR1 and CDR2: SGHNT and YYREEE (reference sequence). The CDR3 region is CASSLGLAGGDTQYF. CDR3 sequence (DNA): TGTGCCAGCAGCTTGGGGCTAGCGGGGGGCGATACGCAGTATTTT.

This rearrangement joins TRBV6-6 to TRBJ2-6, with 7 positions matching TRBD2. Germline assignment: CDR1 MNHNY and CDR2 SVGAGI (reference sequence). The CDR3 contains 16 residues. V lost 5 bases, J lost 0 bases, and 4 bases stayed unmatched. The CDR3 coding sequence is TGTGCCAGCAGTCCTTCGGGGGGCTCTGGGGCCAACGTCCTGACTTTC. Protein sequence: CASSPSGGSGANVLTF.

The V and J genes are TRBV2 and TRBJ1-4, with D perhaps matching TRBD1 (6 bases). The CDR3 is made up of 14 amino acids. The V and J ends lost 6 bases and 7 bases respectively, with 15 bases between them. From germline, CDR1 is SNHLY and CDR2 FYNNEI. The CDR3 region has the DNA TGTGCCAGCAGAGACAAGGGGGAAGGTGAAAAACTGTTTTTT. Its translation: CASRDKGEGEKLFF.

This sequence joins TRBV10-3 and TRBJ2-2; 9 bases fit TRBD1. V was pared by 6 bases and J by 1 base, with 3 bases of the junction left unmatched. The CDR3 has 15 amino acids. CDR1 and CDR2 from the germline V gene are ENHRY and SYGVKD. CDR3 coding DNA: TGTGCCATCAGCCCGGGACAGGGGAACACCGGGGAGCTGTTTTTT. It encodes CAISPGQGNTGELFF.

This sequence joins TRBV10-3 and TRBJ1-4; TRBD1 matches at 8 bases. V lost 5 bases, J lost 8 bases, and 13 bases stayed unmatched. Germline values: CDR1 ENHRY, CDR2 SYGVKD. The CDR3 contains 16 residues. For the CDR3, the DNA is TGTGCCATCAGTCCGGGACAGGCCGTCCAAAGGGAAAAACTGTTTTTT. Translated: CAISPGQAVQREKLFF.

V and J are TRBV27 and TRBJ2-7; D unresolved. V lost 3 bases and J lost 4, with 10 bases in between. The CDR3 contains 13 residues. CDR1 is MNHEY and CDR2 is SMNVEV in the germline V gene (reference sequence). The CDR3 DNA is TGTGCCAGCAGTTTCGCCAGCAAATACGAGCAGTACTTC. It encodes CASSFASKYEQYF.

The chain joins TRBV9 to TRBJ2-7; 9 bases line up with TRBD1. J gave up 6 bases and V 0 bases, and 4 bases lay outside the gene matches. CDR3 size: 14 residues. Germline CDR1 and CDR2: SGDLS and YYNGEE. The DNA for the CDR3 is TGTGCCAGCAGCGTAGAGGACAGGGGTGGCGAGCAGTACTTC. It encodes CASSVEDRGGEQYF.